The next 19 T cell receptor beta chains were all read from a single sample in a study of blood T cells in healthy people across ages. A second PCR of about 7 to 12 cycles used a sample-barcoded 5' primer and a J-beta primer mix. One entry per CDR3 protein results from TCRdb running MiXCR on the 5' RACE reads. Of roughly 650,000 distinct CDR3 sequences listed, about 34% are singletons. Sequences were obtained from blood. The receptors were gathered from a woman over 75 in good health.

As to this clonotype: This could be a read error, since a much larger clone is one nucleotide away. The rearrangement links TRBV6-1 to TRBJ2-5; possibly TRBD2 for D (6 bases). The ends were cut back, 5 bases at V and 11 bases at J, with 15 bases in the middle. The CDR3 extends over 12 amino acids. Germline V gene sequence: CDR1 MNHNS, CDR2 SASEGT. The CDR3 here is CASSPPSDEQYF. Written as DNA, the CDR3 is TGTGCCAGCAGTCCCCCTAGCGATGAGCAGTACTTC.

As concerns this clonotype: One end of the junction does not line up with germline, which may come from a read error. The chain has TRBV7-2 and TRBJ2-3, with D perhaps matching TRBD1 (5 bases). The germline gives CDR1 SGHTA, CDR2 FQGNSA. This CDR3 contains 12 residues. CDR3 amino acids: CASSLNTGTQYF. The CDR3 nucleotides read TGTGCCAGCAGCCTGAACACAGGTACGCAGTATTTT.

There are a few counts of this clonotype. The chain has TRBV7-6 and TRBJ2-1, with D perhaps TRBD1 (5 bases). This CDR3 is built from 14 residues. CDR1 SGHVS and CDR2 FNYEAQ come from the germline V gene. Trimming stripped 4 bases from V and 5 bases from J, with 12 bases between. CDR3 nucleotides: TGTGCCAGCAGCTACCCGCCGACAGACAATGAGCAGTTCTTC. Amino acid sequence: CASSYPPTDNEQFF. Full variable domain (missing parts from reference TRBV7-6 and TRBJ2-1): GAGVSQSPRYKVTKRGQDVALRCDPISGHVSLYWYRQALGQGPEFLTYFNYEAQQDKSGLPNDRFSAERPEGSISTLTIQRTEQRDSAMYRCASSYPPTDNEQFFGPGTRLTVL.

This clonotype was seen many times. In DNA form, the CDR3 reads TGTGCCAGCAGCTCTTATGGAGTTCTCACAGATACGCAGTATTTT. It encodes CASSSYGVLTDTQYF. This chain links TRBV7-3 with TRBJ2-3, with no clear D. CDR1 SGHTA and CDR2 FQGTGA come from the germline V gene. The CDR3 has 15 amino acids. V was trimmed by 4 bases and J by 2 bases, leaving 13 bases between them.

This clonotype has more than one count but fewer than ten. The gene calls are TRBV4-3 and TRBJ1-1; a possible D gene is TRBD1 (6 bases). CDR1 is LGHNA, CDR2 YSLEER, per germline. The V end lost 6 bases, the J end lost 6 bases, and 20 bases lay between the germline ends. The CDR3 loop spans 15 amino acids. The chain's CDR3 is CASSLKTGPPAEAFF. The CDR3 DNA sequence: TGCGCCAGCAGTCTTAAGACAGGACCTCCTGCTGAAGCTTTCTTT.

This clonotype appeared a single time. A junction end diverges from the germline sequence, so it may reflect a read error. The chain has TRBV9 and TRBJ1-4; possible D gene TRBD1, 5 bases. CDR1 SGDLS and CDR2 YYNGEE come from the germline V gene. CDR3 length: 15 amino acids. CDR3 loop: CASSAAGMSGEKRFF. CDR3 DNA: TGTGCCAGCAGCGCGGCAGGGATGAGTGGAGAAAAACGGTTTTTT.

This clonotype was recorded many times. The chain carries TRBV6-1 and TRBJ2-5; the match to TRBD2 covers 10 bases. This CDR3 comprises 14 residues. Germline V lookup: CDR1 MNHNS, CDR2 SASEGT. V shed 6 bases and J 5 bases; nucleotides not matched to a gene: 6. The CDR3: CASRSGGARETQYF. The CDR3 coding sequence is TGTGCCAGCAGGAGCGGGGGGGCCAGGGAGACCCAGTACTTC.

This clonotype was found many times. The chain joins TRBV3-1 to TRBJ2-7; D not certain. V lost 1 base and J 8 bases, leaving 9 bases between the germline ends. The CDR3 spans 12 residues. Germline V gene lookup returns CDR1 LGHDT and CDR2 YNNKEL (reference sequence). CDR3 bases: TGTGCCAGCAGCCAAGGTCCCAAACAGCAGTACTTC. It specifies CASSQGPKQQYF.

This clonotype was recorded at least ten times. The CDR3 loop is CASSLEIAYEQFF. In DNA, the CDR3 is TGTGCCAGCAGTTTAGAGATAGCGTATGAGCAGTTCTTC. V is TRBV12-3 or TRBV12-4 and J is TRBJ2-1, with TRBD2 as a possible D gene (5 bases). The CDR3 sequence is 13 residues long. Trimming left V 1 base short and J 8 bases short, with 9 bases between.

The chain links TRBV10-3 to TRBJ2-1; TRBD2 matches at 10 bases. This CDR3 region has 16 residues. After removal of 10 bases from V and 4 bases from J, the junction contained 13 bases not matched to a gene. Germline V gene sequence: CDR1 ENHRY, CDR2 SYGVKD. The CDR3 sequence is CATRKLAGGRYNEQFF. CDR3 coding DNA: TGTGCCACCAGGAAGTTAGCGGGAGGACGATACAATGAGCAGTTCTTC.

At least ten counts were recorded for this clonotype. The chain employs TRBV28 and TRBJ2-5; a possible D gene is TRBD2 (5 bases). Germline lookup yields CDR1 MDHEN and CDR2 SYDVKM. The CDR3 totals 12 residues. Trimming shortened V by 1 base and J by 11 bases, and 11 bases separated the two germline ends. CDR3 nucleotide sequence: TGTGCCAGCAGTTTATTAGGTTGGGAGCAGTACTTC. It specifies CASSLLGWEQYF.

The DNA for the CDR3 is TGTGCCAGCAGCTTAGGTGGATTGTGGGGGCGGGAGGCAACAGATACGCAGTATTTT. Translation: CASSLGGLWGREATDTQYF. V usage is TRBV11-2 and J usage is TRBJ2-3; TRBD2 matches 8 bases. The V gene end was trimmed by 1 base and the J gene end by 3 bases; junction bases not matched to a gene: 15. Germline-derived CDR1 and CDR2 are SGHAT and FQNNGV. This CDR3 contains 19 residues.

The rearrangement links TRBV7-2 to TRBJ1-5, with unresolved D. The CDR3 is 15 amino acids. The ends were cut back, 0 bases at V and 5 bases at J, with 11 bases in the middle. Germline-derived CDR1 and CDR2 are SGHTA and FQGNSA. Here the CDR3 reads CASSLAGRADQPQHF. CDR3 in DNA: TGTGCCAGCAGCTTAGCCGGACGGGCAGATCAGCCCCAGCATTTT.

V is TRBV9 and J is TRBJ2-3, with TRBD1 matching over 9 bases. The CDR3 is made up of 16 amino acids. Germline loops: CDR1 SGDLS, CDR2 YYNGEE. V was clipped by 6 bases and J by 3 bases; unmatched bases: 11. As DNA, the CDR3 is TGTGCCAGCACCCTCTTCGGGACAGGGTTTACAGATACGCAGTATTTT. Its protein is CASTLFGTGFTDTQYF.

This clonotype was counted at least ten times. The chain links TRBV6-5 to TRBJ1-4; 7 nucleotides align to TRBD1. V shed 5 bases, J shed 7 bases, and the junction held 10 bases outside the gene matches. CDR1 is MNHEY, CDR2 SVGAGI, per germline. This CDR3 region has 15 residues. In DNA, the CDR3 is TGTGCCAGCAGTGCCCTGACAGGGCAAGGTGAAAAACTGTTTTTT. Its translation is CASSALTGQGEKLFF.

This rearrangement joins TRBV4-3 to TRBJ2-3; perhaps TRBD1 as D (6 bases). V shed 4 bases and J shed 6 bases, with 11 bases lying between them. This CDR3 has 13 residues. Germline V CDR1 and CDR2: LGHNA, YSLEER. CDR3 region: CASSPRGSDTQYF. CDR3 nucleotide sequence: TGCGCCAGCAGCCCAAGGGGGTCCGATACGCAGTATTTT.

This clonotype occurred many times. J is TRBJ2-3 and V is TRBV20-1, with TRBD1 identical over 7 bases. The trim removed 0 bases at V and 5 bases at J, leaving 8 bases unmatched. Germline V gene sequence: CDR1 DFQATT, CDR2 SNEGSKA (reference sequence). The CDR3 runs to 15 residues. The CDR3 bases are TGCAGTGCTAGAGATGCAGGGGGAGAGGTAGATACGCAGTATTTT. Translated: CSARDAGGEVDTQYF.

Ten or more counts support this clonotype. The genes are TRBV4-2 and TRBJ2-1; 9 nucleotides agree with TRBD2. Germline V lookup: CDR1 LGHNA, CDR2 YNFKEQ. The CDR3 runs to 16 residues. V was pared by 1 base and J by 4 bases, with 5 bases of the junction left unmatched. CDR3 amino acids: CASSQVAGGGYNEQFF. CDR3 DNA: TGTGCCAGCAGCCAAGTTGCGGGGGGGGGGTACAATGAGCAGTTCTTC.

This chain joins TRBV7-2 and TRBJ2-1; 9 bases map to TRBD1. Germline assignment: CDR1 SGHTA and CDR2 FQGNSA. J lost 4 bases, V lost 10 bases, and 8 bases had no gene match. The CDR3 runs 14 residues. The CDR3: CATLKDRGYNEQFF. The CDR3 coding sequence is TGTGCCACCTTAAAGGACAGGGGATACAATGAGCAGTTCTTC.